The entry below describes one TCR beta chain. This clone was recorded once. Its antigen is still unknown. No base-level quality is on record; no much larger clone is a single base apart. This entry comes from a study of OX40 agonist ivuxolimab in advanced cancers. In terms of the full investigation: Ivuxolimab, which targeted the costimulatory receptor OX40 (CD134), was an agonistic, fully human IgG2 monoclonal antibody. Of the roughly 51 patients in dose escalation, about 19 had hepatocellular carcinoma, roughly 15 had melanoma, 9 had renal cell carcinoma and 9 had head and neck cancer. Peripheral TCRbeta sequencing aimed to test whether ivuxolimab altered TCR sequence diversity and caused clonal T-cell expansion. Prior anti-PD-1, anti-PD-L1 or anti-CTLA-4 therapy was permitted, and less than 45% of dose-escalation patients had received checkpoint inhibitors. In the dose-escalation cohort, 82.7% of patients were male, and the mean age was roughly 56 years with a range of about 23 to 79. Partial responses occurred in three dose-escalation patients, of whom one had hepatocellular carcinoma and two had cutaneous melanoma. Intravenous ivuxolimab was administered to patients every 2 weeks at six dose levels: 0.01, 0.1, 0.3, 1.5, 3 and 10 mg/kg. The paper reports the monotherapy dose-escalation portion (N of about 50 patients) of the phase I ivuxolimab trial.

Patients with a history of autoimmune disease or receiving systemic immunosuppression were excluded from the trial. Peripheral blood for TCR sequencing was drawn from every dose cohort at baseline, at cycle 4 day 1 and at cycle 7 day 1. The samples were drawn from a first-in-human, open-label, multicenter phase I dose-escalation trial of ivuxolimab. Adults with locally advanced or metastatic head and neck squamous cell, hepatocellular, melanoma or renal cell carcinoma were enrolled in the trial. Before TCR sequencing, CD4+ and CD8+ T cells were separately sorted from peripheral blood. V trim: 2 bases; J trim: 5 bases; unmatched bases: 9. Counted from cysteine to phenylalanine, this CDR3 has 17 amino acids. The entry retains the CDR3 DNA only, 51 bases that are in frame from base 1. As encoded in the germline V gene, CDR1 is SGHRS while CDR2 is YFSETQ. Genomic DNA was extracted from sorted cells for sequencing of the TCRbeta CDR3 region. The immunoSEQ Assay was used to sequence the TCRbeta CDR3 regions. TCRdb carries this immuneACCESS record with in-frame sequences only. Its versions omit some clonotypes, under half of them owing to an unresolved V gene in the studies checked, with the rest unexplained. The sample table lists fewer than 85,000 clones, roughly 80% of them with a count of one. Approximately 6.3% of the sample goes to the ten largest clones.

Here is what the overall study found, with its caveats: Clonal expansion of both CD4+ and CD8+ blood T cells was observed from baseline to week 6 at doses 0.1 to 3.0 mg/kg. Low levels of normalized T-cell clonal expansion were also seen in some patients who did not respond. After ivuxolimab, more expanded clones were found on average in CD8+ T cells than in CD4+ T cells. The antigen specificity of the clonally expanded peripheral T cells was not determined. In the 0.1-3.0 mg/kg groups, partial responders had among the lowest normalized peripheral clonal expansion, particularly in CD8+ T cells.

The source is an adult with an advanced solid tumor such as melanoma, head and neck, liver or kidney cancer. This receptor chain uses TRBV5-1 and TRBJ2-5; TRBD2 fits 13 bases in the junction. The sample here was CD4+ or CD8+ T cells sorted from blood, taken in a trial of the OX40 agonist ivuxolimab. The sequenced DNA is TGCGCCAGCAGCTTCGCAGGGACTAGCGGGGAGGGGGAGACCCAGTACTTC. Protein translation: CASSFAGTSGEGETQYF. Reference TRBV5-1 and TRBJ2-5 proteins supply the regions before and after the CDR3; the full variable domain is: KAGVTQTPRYLIKTRGQQVTLSCSPISGHRSVSWYQQTPGQGLQFLFEYFSETQRNKGNFPGRFSGRQFSNSRSEMNVSTLELGDSALYLCASSFAGTSGEGETQYFGPGTRLLVL.